This TCR beta chain was identified in a study of control samples from healthy donors and cancer patients. In its sample, this clone was seen once. Repertoires were generated with immunoSEQ multiplex PCR, while TCRdb's copy carries only in-frame clones and drops some. The sample shows some 150,000 clones, 93% of them seen only once. The receptor's source is a man aged 45 to 65 in good health. The specimen sequenced was blood.

DNA for the CDR3: TGTGCCAGCAGCCAAGTGCCCAATGGGCAGGGCAACACTGAAGCTTTCTTT. Protein product: CASSQVPNGQGNTEAFF. This chain connects TRBV14 to TRBJ1-1; D might be TRBD1 (5 bases). The CDR3 contains 17 residues. The germline V gene has CDR1 SGHDN and CDR2 FVKESK. Trimming pared 1 base from V and 2 bases from J, leaving 17 bases between.